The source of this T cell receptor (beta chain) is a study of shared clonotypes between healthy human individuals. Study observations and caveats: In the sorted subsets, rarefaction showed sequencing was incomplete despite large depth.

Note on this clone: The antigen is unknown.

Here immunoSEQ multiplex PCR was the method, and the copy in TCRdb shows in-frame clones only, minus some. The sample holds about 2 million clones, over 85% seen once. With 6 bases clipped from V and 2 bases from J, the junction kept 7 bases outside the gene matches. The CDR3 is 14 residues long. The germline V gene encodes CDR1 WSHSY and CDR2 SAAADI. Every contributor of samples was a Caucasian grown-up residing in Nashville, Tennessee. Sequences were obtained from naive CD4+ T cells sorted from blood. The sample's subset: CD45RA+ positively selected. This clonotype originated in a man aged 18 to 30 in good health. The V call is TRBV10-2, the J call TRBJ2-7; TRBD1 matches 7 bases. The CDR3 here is CASSKTGPPYEQYF. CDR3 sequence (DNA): TGCGCCAGCAGCAAGACAGGGCCTCCCTACGAGCAGTACTTC.